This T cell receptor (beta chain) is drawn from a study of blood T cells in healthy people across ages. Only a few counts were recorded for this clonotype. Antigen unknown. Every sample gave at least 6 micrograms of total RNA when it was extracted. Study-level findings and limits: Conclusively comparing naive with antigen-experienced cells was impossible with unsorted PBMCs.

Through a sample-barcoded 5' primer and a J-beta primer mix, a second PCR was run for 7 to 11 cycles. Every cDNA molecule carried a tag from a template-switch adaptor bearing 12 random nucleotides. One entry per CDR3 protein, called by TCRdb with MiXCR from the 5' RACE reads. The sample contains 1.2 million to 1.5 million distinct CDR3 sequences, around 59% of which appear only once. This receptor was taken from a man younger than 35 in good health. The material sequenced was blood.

CDR3 DNA: TGCAGCGTTGACCCCGACAGGAGGGCCTACAATGAGCAGTTCTTC. It translates to CSVDPDRRAYNEQFF. The chain employs TRBV29-1 and TRBJ2-1; D is possibly TRBD1 or TRBD2 (6 bases each). The germline gives CDR1 SQVTM, CDR2 ANQGSEA. The CDR3 is made up of 15 amino acids. V lost 3 bases to trimming and J lost 2 bases, with 14 bases between them.